This is a list of T cell receptor beta chains from one sample in a study of cytomegalovirus exposure and HLA in healthy donors. TCRdb keeps only in-frame clones here, not all; method: immunoSEQ multiplex PCR. The sample holds 250,000 to 350,000 clones, 70% to 90% seen once. The sample comprised PBMCs. Source of these receptors: a woman between 18 and 29 years old in good health and CMV-seronegative. Each CDR3 is given with its conserved first and last residue. The order of the fields is D gene, clone size, V gene, J gene, CDR3 protein, CDR3 DNA. The D gene is left open where the match is weak. Size tells how often a clone was seen (once, few, many) or the class of an expanded clone, and some rows leave it out.

>TRBD2|NA|TRBV6-5|TRBJ2-2
CASSIAGGTGELFF
TGTGCCAGCAGTATAGCGGGAGGCACCGGGGAGCTGTTTTTT
>NA|NA|TRBV18|TRBJ2-1
CASSPPNSGAHNEQFF
TGTGCCAGCTCACCACCCAATAGCGGAGCCCACAATGAGCAGTTCTTC
>NA|NA|TRBV28|TRBJ1-5
CASSTPPQGNQPQHF
TGTGCCAGCTCCACACCCCCTCAGGGCAATCAGCCCCAGCATTTT
>NA|few|TRBV6-4|TRBJ2-2
CASSDETDTGELFF
TGTGCCAGCAGTGACGAAACTGACACCGGGGAGCTGTTTTTT
>NA|NA|TRBV7-2|TRBJ2-1
CASSPAVEVSEQFF
TGTGCCAGCAGCCCAGCGGTGGAGGTTTCTGAGCAGTTCTTC
>TRBD2|NA|TRBV2|TRBJ2-3
CASEEREGSDTQYF
TGTGCCAGCGAGGAGCGGGAGGGGTCTGATACGCAGTATTTT
>TRBD2|NA|TRBV5-1|TRBJ2-1
CASTPGLARNEQFF
TGCGCCAGCACCCCGGGACTAGCCCGCAATGAGCAGTTCTTC
>TRBD1|NA|TRBV2|TRBJ1-1
CASSDGGRTGLTEAFF
TGTGCCAGCAGTGATGGTGGCCGGACAGGGCTTACTGAAGCTTTCTTT
>NA|NA|TRBV2|TRBJ2-3
CASSLTDTQYF
TGTGCCAGCAGTCTTACAGATACGCAGTATTTT
>TRBD1|NA|TRBV5-6|TRBJ1-5
CAIQVGVDRDDSNQPQHF
TGTGCCATCCAGGTTGGGGTAGACAGGGACGATAGCAATCAGCCCCAGCATTTT